This TCR beta chain was observed in a study of blood T cell repertoires in COVID-19. Looking at the study overall: Sites in the United States, Italy and Spain provided acute and convalescent COVID-19 samples. T cells, B-cell-depleted T cells, or PBMCs supplied cDNA or gDNA.

The V and J ends lost 3 bases and 5 bases, in that order; junction bases with no gene match: 1. The CDR3 sequence is 15 residues long. Germline lookup yields CDR1 SGDLS and CDR2 YYNGEE. Original analysis: Estimation of nucleated cell counts was performed using reference gene primer amplification. Profiled with immunoSEQ multiplex PCR; TCRdb holds only in-frame clones, not every one. From that table come the V and J calls and clone size; the DNA was used to work out D and trimming. The profile shows approximately 170,000 clones, about 88% of them singletons. Sequences were obtained from peripheral blood. The chain uses TRBV9 and TRBJ1-6; TRBD1 aligns across 11 bases. The sequence came from a man in his fifties or sixties with acute or convalescent COVID-19. CDR3 DNA sequence: TGTGCCAGCAGCGGGGACAGGGGGGATAATTCACCCCTCCACTTT. It yields the protein CASSGDRGDNSPLHF.